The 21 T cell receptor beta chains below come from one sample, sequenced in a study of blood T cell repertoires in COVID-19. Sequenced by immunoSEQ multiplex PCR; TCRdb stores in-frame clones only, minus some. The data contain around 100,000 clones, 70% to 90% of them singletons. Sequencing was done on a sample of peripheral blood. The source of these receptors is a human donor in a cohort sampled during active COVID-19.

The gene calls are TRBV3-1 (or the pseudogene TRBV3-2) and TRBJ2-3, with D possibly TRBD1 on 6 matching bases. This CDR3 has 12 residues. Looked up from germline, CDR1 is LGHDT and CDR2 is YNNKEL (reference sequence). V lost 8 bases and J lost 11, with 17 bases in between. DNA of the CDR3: TGTGCCAGCGGCCTTAGGGGGTTTGGGCAGTATTTT. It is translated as CASGLRGFGQYF.

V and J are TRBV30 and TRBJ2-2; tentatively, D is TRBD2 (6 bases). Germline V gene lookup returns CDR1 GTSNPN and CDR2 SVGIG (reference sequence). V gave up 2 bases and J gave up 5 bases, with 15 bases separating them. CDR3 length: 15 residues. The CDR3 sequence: CAWSRAPGVTGELFF. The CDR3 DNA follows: TGTGCCTGGAGTAGGGCCCCGGGGGTGACCGGGGAGCTGTTTTTT.

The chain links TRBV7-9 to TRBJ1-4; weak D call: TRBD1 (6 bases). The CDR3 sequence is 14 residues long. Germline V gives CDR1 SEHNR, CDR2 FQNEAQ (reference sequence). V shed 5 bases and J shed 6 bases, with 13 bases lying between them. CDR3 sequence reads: CASSPGGGDEKLFF. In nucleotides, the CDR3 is TGTGCCAGCAGCCCCGGAGGGGGGGATGAAAAACTGTTTTTT.

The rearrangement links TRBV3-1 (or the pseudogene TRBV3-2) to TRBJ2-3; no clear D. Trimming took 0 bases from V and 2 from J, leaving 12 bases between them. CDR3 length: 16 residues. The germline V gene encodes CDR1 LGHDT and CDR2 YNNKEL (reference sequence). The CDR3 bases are TGTGCCAGCAGCCAAGAAACCAGGCCTTCCACAGATACGCAGTATTTT. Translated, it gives CASSQETRPSTDTQYF.

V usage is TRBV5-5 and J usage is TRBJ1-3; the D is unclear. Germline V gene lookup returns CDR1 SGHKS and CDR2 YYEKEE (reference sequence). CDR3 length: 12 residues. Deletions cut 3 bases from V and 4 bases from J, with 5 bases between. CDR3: CASSYQGNTIYF. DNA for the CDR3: TGTGCCAGCAGCTATCAGGGAAACACCATATATTTT.

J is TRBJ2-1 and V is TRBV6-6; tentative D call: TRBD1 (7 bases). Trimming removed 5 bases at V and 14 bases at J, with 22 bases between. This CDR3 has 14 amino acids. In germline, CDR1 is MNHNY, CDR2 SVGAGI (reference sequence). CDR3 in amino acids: CASSGGTEGRGEFF. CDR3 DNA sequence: TGTGCCAGCAGTGGGGGGACAGAAGGCAGGGGCGAGTTCTTC.

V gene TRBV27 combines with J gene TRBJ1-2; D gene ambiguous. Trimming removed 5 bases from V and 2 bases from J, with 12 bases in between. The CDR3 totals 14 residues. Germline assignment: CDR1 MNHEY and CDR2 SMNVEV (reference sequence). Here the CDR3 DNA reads TGTGCCAGCAGTCGGGGAGGGAGGAACTATGGCTACACCTTC. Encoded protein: CASSRGGRNYGYTF.

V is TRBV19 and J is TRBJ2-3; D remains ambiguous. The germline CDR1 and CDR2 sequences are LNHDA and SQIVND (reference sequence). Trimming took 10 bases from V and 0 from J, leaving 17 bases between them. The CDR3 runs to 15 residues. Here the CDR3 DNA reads TGTGCCACAAGAAATCGGCAGGCAAGCACAGATACGCAGTATTTT. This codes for CATRNRQASTDTQYF.

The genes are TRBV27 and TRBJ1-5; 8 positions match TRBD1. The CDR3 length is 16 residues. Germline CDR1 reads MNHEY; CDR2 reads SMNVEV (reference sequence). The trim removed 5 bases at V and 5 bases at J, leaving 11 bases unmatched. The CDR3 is CASSPPGQGPHQPQHF. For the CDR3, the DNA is TGTGCCAGCAGTCCACCCGGACAGGGTCCTCATCAGCCCCAGCATTTT.

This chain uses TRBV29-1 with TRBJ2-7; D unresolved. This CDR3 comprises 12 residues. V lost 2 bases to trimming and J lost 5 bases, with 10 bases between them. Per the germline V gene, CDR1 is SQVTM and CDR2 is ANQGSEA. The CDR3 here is CSVELASDEQYF. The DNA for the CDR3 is TGCAGCGTTGAATTAGCCTCGGACGAGCAGTACTTC.

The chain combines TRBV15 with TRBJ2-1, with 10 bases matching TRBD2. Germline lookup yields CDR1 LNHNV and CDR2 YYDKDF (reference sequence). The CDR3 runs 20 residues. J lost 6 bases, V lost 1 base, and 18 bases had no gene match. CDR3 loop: CATSRGGLADLRGGTNEQFF. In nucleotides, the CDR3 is TGTGCCACCAGCAGAGGAGGACTAGCGGATCTAAGGGGGGGTACCAATGAGCAGTTCTTC.

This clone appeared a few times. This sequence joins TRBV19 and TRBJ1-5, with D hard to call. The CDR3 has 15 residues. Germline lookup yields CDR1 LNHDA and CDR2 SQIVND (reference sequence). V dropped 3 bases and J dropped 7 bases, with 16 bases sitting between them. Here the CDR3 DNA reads TGTGCCAGTAGTATTTTGGGAGCTGAAGTCCAGCCCCAGCATTTT. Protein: CASSILGAEVQPQHF. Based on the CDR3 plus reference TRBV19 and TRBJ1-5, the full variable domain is DGGITQSPKYLFRKEGQNVTLSCEQNLNHDAMYWYRQDPGQGLRLIYYSQIVNDFQKGDIAEGYSVSREKKESFPLTVTSAQKNPTAFYLCASSILGAEVQPQHFGDGTRLSIL.

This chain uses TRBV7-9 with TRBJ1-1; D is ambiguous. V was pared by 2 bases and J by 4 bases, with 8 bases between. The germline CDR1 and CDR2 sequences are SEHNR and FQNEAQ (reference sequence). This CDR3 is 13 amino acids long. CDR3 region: CASSLTQSTEAFF. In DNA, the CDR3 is TGTGCCAGCAGCTTAACCCAGTCCACTGAAGCTTTCTTT.

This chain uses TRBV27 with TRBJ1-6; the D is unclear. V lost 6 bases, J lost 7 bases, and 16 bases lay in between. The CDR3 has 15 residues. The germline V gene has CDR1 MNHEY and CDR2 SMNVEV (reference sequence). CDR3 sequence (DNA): TGTGCCAGCAGGTATGGACTGACTGGCAATTCACCCCTCCACTTT. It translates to CASRYGLTGNSPLHF.

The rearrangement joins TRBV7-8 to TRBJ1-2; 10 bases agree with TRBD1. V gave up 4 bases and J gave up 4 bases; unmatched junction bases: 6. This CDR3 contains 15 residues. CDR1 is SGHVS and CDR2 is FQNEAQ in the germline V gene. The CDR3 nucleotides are TGTGCCAGCAGCTCTTCCGGGACAGGGGCCTATGGCTACACCTTC. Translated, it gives CASSSSGTGAYGYTF.

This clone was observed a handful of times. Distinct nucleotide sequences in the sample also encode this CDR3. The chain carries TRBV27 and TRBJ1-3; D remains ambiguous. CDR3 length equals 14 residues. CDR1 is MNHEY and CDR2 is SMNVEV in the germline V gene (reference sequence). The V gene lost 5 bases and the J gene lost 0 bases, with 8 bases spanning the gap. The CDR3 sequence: CASSPGFSGNTIYF. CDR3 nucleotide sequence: TGTGCCAGCAGTCCCGGGTTCTCTGGAAACACCATATATTTT.

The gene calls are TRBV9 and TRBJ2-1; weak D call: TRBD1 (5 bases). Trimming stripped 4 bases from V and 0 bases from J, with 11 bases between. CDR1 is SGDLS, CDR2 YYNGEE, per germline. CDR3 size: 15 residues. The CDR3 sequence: CASSPPQGSYNEQFF. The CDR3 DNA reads TGTGCCAGCAGCCCCCCCCAGGGCTCCTACAATGAGCAGTTCTTC.

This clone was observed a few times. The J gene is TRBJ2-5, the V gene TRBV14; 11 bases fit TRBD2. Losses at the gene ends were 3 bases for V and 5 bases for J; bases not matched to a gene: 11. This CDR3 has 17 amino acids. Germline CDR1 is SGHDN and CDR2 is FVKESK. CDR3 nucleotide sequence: TGTGCCAGCAGCCATAGCTCTAGCGGGAGGCTTCGGGAGACCCAGTACTTC. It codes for CASSHSSSGRLRETQYF.

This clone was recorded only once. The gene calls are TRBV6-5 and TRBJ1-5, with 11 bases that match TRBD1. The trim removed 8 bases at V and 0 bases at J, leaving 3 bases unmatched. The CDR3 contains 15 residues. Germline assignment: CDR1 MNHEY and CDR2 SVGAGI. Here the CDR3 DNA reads TGTGCCAGCGGGGGGACAGGGGGTAGCAATCAGCCCCAGCATTTT. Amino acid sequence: CASGGTGGSNQPQHF.

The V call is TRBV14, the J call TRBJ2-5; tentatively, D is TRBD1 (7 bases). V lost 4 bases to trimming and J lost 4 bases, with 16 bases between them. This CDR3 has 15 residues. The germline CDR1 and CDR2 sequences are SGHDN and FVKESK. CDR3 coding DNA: TGTGCCAGCAGCCCCCGACAGGGAGGCCGAGAGACCCAGTACTTC. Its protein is CASSPRQGGRETQYF.

CDR3 in DNA: TGTGCCAGCAGCCGGAAGGACAGGGGAAAAGATACGCAGTATTTT. It translates to CASSRKDRGKDTQYF. The chain links TRBV7-8 to TRBJ2-3; 9 nucleotides line up with TRBD1. Germline loops: CDR1 SGHVS, CDR2 FQNEAQ. The trim removed 5 bases at V and 5 bases at J, leaving 8 bases unmatched. The CDR3 loop spans 15 amino acids. Based on the CDR3 plus reference TRBV7-8 and TRBJ2-3, the full variable domain is GAGVSQSPRYKVAKRGQDVALRCDPISGHVSLFWYQQALGQGPEFLTYFQNEAQLDKSGLPSDRFFAERPEGSVSTLKIQRTQQEDSAVYLCASSRKDRGKDTQYFGPGTRLTVL.